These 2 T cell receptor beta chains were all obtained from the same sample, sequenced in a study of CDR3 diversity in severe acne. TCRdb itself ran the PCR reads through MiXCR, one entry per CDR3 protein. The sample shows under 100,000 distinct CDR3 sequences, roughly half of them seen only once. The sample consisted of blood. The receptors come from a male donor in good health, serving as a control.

CDR3 nucleotide sequence: TGTGCCACCCTAAAAGACCGCACCTACGAGCAGTACTTC. It yields the protein CATLKDRTYEQYF. This chain uses TRBV2 with TRBJ2-7; no definite D call. This CDR3 has 13 residues. Trimming removed 10 bases from V and 2 bases from J, with 15 bases in between. The germline V gene has CDR1 SNHLY and CDR2 FYNNEI.

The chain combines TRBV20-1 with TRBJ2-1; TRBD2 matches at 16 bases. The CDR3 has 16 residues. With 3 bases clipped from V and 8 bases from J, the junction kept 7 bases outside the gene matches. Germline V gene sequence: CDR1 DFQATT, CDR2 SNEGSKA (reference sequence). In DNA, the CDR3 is TGCAGTGCTAGGGGACTAGCGGGAGGGCCGGCGGATGAGCAGTTCTTC. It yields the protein CSARGLAGGPADEQFF.